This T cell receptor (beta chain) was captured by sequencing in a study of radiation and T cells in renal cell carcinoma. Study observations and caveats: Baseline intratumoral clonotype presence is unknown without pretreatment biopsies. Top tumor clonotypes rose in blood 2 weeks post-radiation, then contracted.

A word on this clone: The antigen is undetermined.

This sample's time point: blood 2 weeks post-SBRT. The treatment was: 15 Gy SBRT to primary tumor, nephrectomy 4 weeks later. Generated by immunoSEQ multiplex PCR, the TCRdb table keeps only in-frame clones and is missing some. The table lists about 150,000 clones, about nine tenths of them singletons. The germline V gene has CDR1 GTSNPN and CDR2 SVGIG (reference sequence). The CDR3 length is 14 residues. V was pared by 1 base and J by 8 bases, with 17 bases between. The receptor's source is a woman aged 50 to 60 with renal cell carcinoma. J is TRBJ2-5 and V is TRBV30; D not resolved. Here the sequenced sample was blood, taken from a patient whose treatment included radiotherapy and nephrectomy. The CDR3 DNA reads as TGTGCCTGGAGTGGTGGGCTATCAAAGAGTACCCAGTACTTC. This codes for CAWSGGLSKSTQYF. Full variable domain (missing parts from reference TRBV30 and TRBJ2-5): SQTIHQWPATLVQPVGSPLSLECTVEGTSNPNLYWYRQAAGRGLQLLFYSVGIGQISSEVPQNLSASRPQDRQFILSSKKLLLSDSGFYLCAWSGGLSKSTQYFGPGTRLLVL.